The rows below give T cell receptor beta chains drawn from one sample of a study of T cells expressing NK-cell markers. Each CDR3 protein gets one entry in TCRdb, which reprocessed the 5' RACE reads and gives no DNA. The listing records 400,000 to 550,000 distinct CDR3 sequences. The source material was blood T cells: a sorted CD56 or NKG2C T cell subset, CD4+ or CD8+ T cells, or bulk PBMC T cells (not recorded which). These receptor sequences come from a woman aged 18-70 years in good health. The CDR3 runs from the conserved cysteine through the conserved F or W.

v_call: TRBV20-1; j_call: TRBJ2-1; cdr3_aa: CSAYTSSAGVNEQFF
v_call: TRBV7-2; j_call: TRBJ2-5; cdr3_aa: CASRPGSRGVETQYF
v_call: TRBV4-3; j_call: TRBJ2-7; cdr3_aa: CASSEGLAGDFSSYEQYF
v_call: TRBV6-5; j_call: TRBJ2-1; cdr3_aa: CASSYALLPLEQFF
v_call: TRBV20-1; j_call: TRBJ2-1; cdr3_aa: CSATTSGFYNEQFF
v_call: TRBV7-6; j_call: TRBJ2-3; cdr3_aa: CASSLVGEGTDTQYF
v_call: TRBV5-1; j_call: TRBJ2-6; cdr3_aa: CASSDGTGPGANVLTF
v_call: TRBV24-1; j_call: TRBJ2-4; cdr3_aa: CATSDPSEKKNIQYF
v_call: TRBV12-3/TRBV12-4; j_call: TRBJ2-3; cdr3_aa: CASSLSVTADTQYF
v_call: TRBV29-1; j_call: TRBJ2-1; cdr3_aa: CSVPGTSGSLAYNEQFF
v_call: TRBV11-2; j_call: TRBJ2-3; cdr3_aa: CASSLRPASGSSTDTQYF
v_call: TRBV19; j_call: TRBJ2-3; cdr3_aa: CASSRAGDVDTQYF
v_call: TRBV12-3/TRBV12-4; j_call: TRBJ2-3; cdr3_aa: CASSFPGQGALLNTDTQYF
v_call: TRBV7-2; j_call: TRBJ2-5; cdr3_aa: CASSLADRRETQYF
v_call: TRBV12-5; j_call: TRBJ2-2; cdr3_aa: CASGLVQTENTGELFF
v_call: TRBV29-1; j_call: TRBJ2-1; cdr3_aa: CSVPRQGRYNEQFF
v_call: TRBV4-2; j_call: TRBJ2-5; cdr3_aa: CASSQTTPRGGTETQYF